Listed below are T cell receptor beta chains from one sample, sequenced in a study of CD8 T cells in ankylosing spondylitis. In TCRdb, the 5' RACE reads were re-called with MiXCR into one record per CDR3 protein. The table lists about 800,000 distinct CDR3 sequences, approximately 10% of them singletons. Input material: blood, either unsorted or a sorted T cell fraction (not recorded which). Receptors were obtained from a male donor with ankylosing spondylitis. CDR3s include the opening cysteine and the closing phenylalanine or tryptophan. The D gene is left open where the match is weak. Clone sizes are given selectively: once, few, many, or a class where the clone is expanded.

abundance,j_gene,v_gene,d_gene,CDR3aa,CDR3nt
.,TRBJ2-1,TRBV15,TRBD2,CATSSSTSGRRVSYNEQFF,TGTGCCACCAGCAGTTCGACTAGCGGGAGAAGGGTCTCCTACAATGAGCAGTTCTTC
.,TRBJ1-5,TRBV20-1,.,CSARGHSGNQPQHF,TGCAGTGCTAGGGGACACAGTGGCAATCAGCCCCAGCATTTT
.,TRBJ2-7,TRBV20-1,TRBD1,CSARDPTGQGATYEQYF,TGCAGTGCTAGAGATCCAACCGGACAGGGGGCGACCTACGAGCAGTACTTC
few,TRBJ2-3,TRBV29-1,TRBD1,CSVGTGSTDTQYF,TGCAGCGTGGGGACAGGGAGCACAGATACGCAGTATTTT
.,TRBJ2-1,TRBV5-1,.,CASSLNRFNKQFF,TGCGCCAGCAGCTTGAACAGGTTCAATAAGCAGTTCTTC
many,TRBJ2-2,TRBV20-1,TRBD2,CSAKGTSGRAGELFF,TGCAGTGCTAAAGGGACTAGCGGGAGGGCCGGGGAGCTGTTTTTT
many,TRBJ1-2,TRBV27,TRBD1,CASRRQGEGYGYTF,TGTGCCAGCAGAAGACAGGGAGAGGGCTATGGCTACACCTTC
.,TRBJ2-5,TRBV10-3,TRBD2,CAISETSGRETQYF,TGTGCCATCAGTGAGACTAGCGGGAGGGAGACCCAGTACTTC
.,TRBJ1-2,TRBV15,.,CATSRGGTGIWGGYTF,TGTGCCACCAGCAGGGGGGGCACAGGGATCTGGGGTGGCTACACCTTC
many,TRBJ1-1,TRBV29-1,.,CSVGAQENTEAFF,TGCAGCGTTGGGGCACAGGAGAACACTGAAGCTTTCTTT
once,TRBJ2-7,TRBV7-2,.,CASSLALWGEQYF,TGTGCCAGCAGCTTAGCGCTCTGGGGGGAGCAGTACTTC
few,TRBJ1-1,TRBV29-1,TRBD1,CSVGRDRGHSLVAEAFF,TGCAGCGTTGGACGGGACAGGGGACACTCCCTGGTGGCTGAAGCTTTCTTT
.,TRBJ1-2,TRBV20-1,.,CSAMGVGYTF,TGCAGTGCTATGGGGGTAGGCTACACCTTC
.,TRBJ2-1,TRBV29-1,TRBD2,CSVQGLAGLEQFF,TGCAGCGTCCAGGGACTAGCGGGCCTAGAGCAGTTCTTC
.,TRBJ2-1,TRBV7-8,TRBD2,CASSSPAGLRFAYNEQFF,TGTGCCAGCAGCTCCCCAGCGGGGCTCCGCTTTGCCTACAATGAGCAGTTCTTC
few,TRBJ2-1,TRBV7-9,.,CASSFSQDYNEQFF,TGTGCCAGCAGCTTTAGCCAGGACTACAATGAGCAGTTCTTC
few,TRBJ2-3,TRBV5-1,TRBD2,CASSPHGTSVLDTQYF,TGCGCCAGCAGCCCACACGGGACTAGCGTTTTGGATACGCAGTATTTT
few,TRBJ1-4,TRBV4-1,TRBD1,CASSKDREVGKLFF,TGCGCCAGCAGTAAGGACAGGGAGGTCGGAAAACTGTTTTTT
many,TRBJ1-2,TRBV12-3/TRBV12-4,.,CASSLTLFGYTF,TGTGCCAGCAGTTTAACCCTATTTGGCTACACCTTC
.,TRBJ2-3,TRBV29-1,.,CSVELAGTDTQYF,TGCAGCGTTGAATTGGCAGGGACAGATACGCAGTATTTT
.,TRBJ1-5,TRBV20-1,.,CSAFYSSNQPQHF,TGCAGTGCCTTTTACAGTAGCAATCAGCCCCAGCATTTT
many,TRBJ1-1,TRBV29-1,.,CSASARSMNTEAFF,TGCAGCGCTTCAGCCCGTTCCATGAACACTGAAGCTTTCTTT
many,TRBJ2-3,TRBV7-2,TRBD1,CASSPDRASTDTQYF,TGTGCCAGCAGTCCGGACAGGGCCTCCACAGATACGCAGTATTTT
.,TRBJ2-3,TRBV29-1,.,CSVKTNTDTQYF,TGCAGCGTCAAGACTAACACAGATACGCAGTATTTT
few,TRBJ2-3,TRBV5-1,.,CASTLGQTDTQYF,TGCGCCAGCACCTTGGGGCAGACAGATACGCAGTATTTT
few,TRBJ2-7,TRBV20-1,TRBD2,CSARLAGESSGEQYF,TGCAGTGCAAGACTAGCGGGAGAATCCTCAGGCGAGCAGTACTTC
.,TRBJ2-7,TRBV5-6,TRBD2,CASSLSRTSGRTEQYF,TGTGCCAGCAGCTTGTCAAGGACTAGCGGGAGGACCGAGCAGTACTTC
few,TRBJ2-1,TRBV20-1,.,CSASGVPNEQFF,TGCAGTGCTAGCGGGGTTCCCAATGAGCAGTTCTTC
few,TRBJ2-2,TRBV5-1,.,CASSRQPGHDTGELFF,TGCGCCAGCAGCAGGCAACCGGGACATGACACCGGGGAGCTGTTTTTT
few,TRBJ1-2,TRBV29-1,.,CSALADYANYGYTF,TGCAGCGCCCTGGCCGATTATGCTAACTATGGCTACACCTTC
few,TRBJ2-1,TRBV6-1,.,CASSEALRGATYNEQFF,TGTGCCAGCAGTGAAGCGCTTCGGGGGGCGACCTACAATGAGCAGTTCTTC
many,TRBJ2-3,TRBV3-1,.,CASSQVPDTQYF,TGTGCCAGCAGCCAAGTTCCAGATACGCAGTATTTT
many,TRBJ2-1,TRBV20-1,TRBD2,CSARLAGTYNEQFF,TGCAGCGCAAGACTAGCGGGGACCTACAATGAGCAGTTCTTC
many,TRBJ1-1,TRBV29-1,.,CSVVGLRNTEAFF,TGCAGCGTGGTTGGGCTGAGGAACACTGAAGCTTTCTTT
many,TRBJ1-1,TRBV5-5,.,CASSLSPPNTEAFF,TGTGCCAGCAGCTTGTCCCCACCGAACACTGAAGCTTTCTTT
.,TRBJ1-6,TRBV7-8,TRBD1,CASSGLYDRVSYNSPLHF,TGTGCCAGCAGCGGACTATATGACAGGGTGTCCTATAATTCACCCCTCCACTTT